This TCR beta chain was captured in a study of T cells in Graves' hyperthyroidism and ophthalmopathy. At the level of the study: Blood was drawn when the patient was first diagnosed and still untreated. The study, taken as a whole, reports: Before onset, ophthalmopathy was predicted by the model a median roughly 6.4 months earlier.

On this clonotype: Its target is not known.

The CDR3 contains 15 residues. CDR1 and CDR2 from the germline V gene are MNHEY and SMNVEV (reference sequence). After removal of 6 bases from V and 4 bases from J, the junction contained 9 bases not matched to a gene. Amplified TCR beta CDR3 regions came from RNA transcripts. The primer set for the first-round RT-PCR of the TCR CDR3 was HTBI. Each CDR3 protein is one row after TCRdb ran MiXCR on the multiplex PCR reads. Here the sample spans around 720,000 distinct CDR3 sequences, approximately 40% being singletons. This sequence joins TRBV27 and TRBJ2-7; 10 nucleotides align to TRBD2. This clonotype was sampled from a woman aged 40-49 years with Graves' hyperthyroidism. The material sequenced was blood. CDR3 DNA: TGTGCCAGCAGACAAGGACTAGCGGTCCCTTACGAGCAGTACTTC. Amino acids: CASRQGLAVPYEQYF.